This T cell receptor beta chain is drawn from a study of cytomegalovirus exposure and HLA in healthy donors. At the level of the study: In an earlier analysis, 95 million to 140 million unique TCR beta sequences were found from 150 million to 200 million T cells. General study results and limits: Researchers had no immune exposure information except CMV serostatus available. What was likely a sequencing artifact was a cluster of highly shared sequence variants. Reports credit the classifier with highly specific, highly sensitive diagnosis of cytomegalovirus status.

CDR1 and CDR2 (germline): MNHEY, SMNVEV (reference sequence). This CDR3 contains 18 residues. The junction had 11 bases not matched to a gene; V was cut back by 4 bases and J by 5 bases. To note about this clone: Antigen: not known.

A multiplex PCR was run with 60 Vbeta primers and 13 Jbeta primers. Sequencing used immunoSEQ multiplex PCR; TCRdb keeps in-frame clones, though not all of them. The table counts 60,000 to 90,000 clones; 4.5% to 6.5% lies in the top ten. The rearrangement joins TRBV27 to TRBJ2-5, with 15 positions matching TRBD2. Sequenced material: PBMCs. This receptor was identified in a woman aged 35 to 49 in good health and CMV-seropositive. The CDR3 coding sequence is TGTGCCAGCAGTTCCCCGGGACTAGCGGGAGGACGGGGGGAGACCCAGTACTTC. Translating gives CASSSPGLAGGRGETQYF.